Sequencing of this T cell receptor beta chain was carried out in a study of patients and donors after allogeneic stem cell transplantation. CDR3 size: 12 residues. The trim removed 5 bases at V and 13 bases at J, leaving 11 bases unmatched. Germline-derived CDR1 and CDR2 are SEHNR and FQNEAQ (reference sequence). TCRdb itself ran the RT-PCR reads through MiXCR, one entry per CDR3 protein. This table has roughly 880,000 distinct CDR3 sequences, approximately 19% appearing once. The chain uses TRBV7-9 and TRBJ2-7; 7 bases match TRBD2. The sequence derives from a human donor who was either an allogeneic HSCT recipient or a stem cell or donor lymphocyte infusion donor (not recorded which). It is not recorded whose cells these are; they may come from a transplant donor. Sequences were obtained from blood, either unsorted or a sorted T cell fraction (not recorded which). The CDR3 reads CASSNPREAQYF. The DNA for the CDR3 is TGTGCCAGCAGCAATCCACGGGAGGCCCAATACTTC.